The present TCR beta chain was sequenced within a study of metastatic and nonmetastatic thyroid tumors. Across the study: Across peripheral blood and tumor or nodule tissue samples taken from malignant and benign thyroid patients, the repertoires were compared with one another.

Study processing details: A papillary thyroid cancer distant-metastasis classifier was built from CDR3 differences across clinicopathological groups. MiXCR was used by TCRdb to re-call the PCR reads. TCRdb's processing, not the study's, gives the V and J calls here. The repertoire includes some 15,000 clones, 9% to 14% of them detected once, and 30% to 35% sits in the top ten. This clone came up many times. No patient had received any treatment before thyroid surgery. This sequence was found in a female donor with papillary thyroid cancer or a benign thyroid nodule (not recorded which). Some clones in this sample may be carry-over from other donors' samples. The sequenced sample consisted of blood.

The CDR3 sequence is CASSLSRAQSYWYF. DNA for the CDR3: TGTGCCAGCAGTTTGAGCCGGGCACAGAGTTATTGGTACTTC. The chain combines TRBV28 with TRBJ2-7; D unresolved. Germline V gene data show CDR1 as MDHEN and CDR2 as SYDVKM. The CDR3 covers 14 residues. V shed 3 bases and J shed 12 bases, with 21 bases lying between them.